The clone carrying this T cell receptor (beta chain) has more than one count but fewer than ten. V lost 0 bases, J lost 5 bases, and 6 bases stayed unmatched. The CDR3 runs 15 residues. From germline, CDR1 is SGDLS and CDR2 YYNGEE. The sample originates from a study of blood T cell repertoires in COVID-19. Turning to the study itself: Whether acute or convalescent, the COVID-19 samples came from the United States, Italy and Spain. The analysed material was cDNA or gDNA that came from T cells, B-cell-depleted T cells, or PBMCs.

TCRdb's copy holds only in-frame clones and misses some; the assay was immunoSEQ multiplex PCR. The data show 150,000 to 200,000 clones, almost 85% seen once. The clonotype originates from a human donor with acute or convalescent COVID-19. The donor label of this sample is uncertain. V usage is TRBV9 and J usage is TRBJ2-7; 9 bases align to TRBD1. Sequencing was carried out using peripheral blood. The CDR3 region is CASSVGVTGGNEQYF. The CDR3 nucleotides read TGTGCCAGCAGCGTAGGTGTCACAGGGGGCAACGAGCAGTACTTC.